Listed below are T cell receptor beta chains from one sample, sequenced in a study of T cell repertoires in cytomegalovirus infection. Their antigen targets remain unknown. Each CDR3 protein gets one entry after TCRdb re-called the reads with MiXCR. There are about 110,000 distinct CDR3 sequences in the sample; about 40% occur only once, and 65% to 75% lies in the top ten. This material consisted of CD8+ T cells from cultured PBMCs, taken from culture after CMV antigen stimulation. Receptors originate from a human donor in good health (CMV status not recorded). Some clones in this sample may be carry-over from other donors' samples. The conserved cysteine and the conserved F or W are not part of the CDR3 here.

J gene	V gene	CDR3 protein
TRBJ2-1	TRBV20-1	SAKGQEYNEQF
TRBJ1-2	TRBV9	ASSAMTGEYGYT
TRBJ2-5	TRBV7-2	ASSSTGTYSKGTQY
TRBJ2-5	TRBV4-1	ASSHFWLEEETQY
TRBJ1-3	TRBV7-6	ASSFDTGSSGNTIY
TRBJ2-4	TRBV29-1	SVETRDGPWDIQY
TRBJ2-5	TRBV2	ASRLGIGQETQY
TRBJ1-2	TRBV11-2	ASSLQGIGGDGYT
TRBJ2-5	TRBV28	ASSLIAGGLLQETQY
TRBJ1-1	TRBV10-2	ASSEVSPEEAF
TRBJ1-2	TRBV27	ASSSRANYGYT
TRBJ1-2	TRBV6-6	ASSYLNSGTVSYGYT
TRBJ1-1	TRBV28	ASRVPGTVFGEAF
TRBJ2-5	TRBV9	ASSAEGFPQETQY
TRBJ1-5	TRBV24-1	ATSDTGSNQPQH
TRBJ2-7	TRBV27	ASSGLRTGGLYEQY
TRBJ2-5	TRBV12-3/TRBV12-4	ASSLSGGPYQETQY
TRBJ2-1	TRBV19	ASSDNSYNEQF
TRBJ2-3	TRBV11-2	ASSLGSGGLGSGTDTQY
TRBJ1-6	TRBV6-6	ASSYRTDYNSPLH
TRBJ1-5	TRBV19	ASSAGTRNQPQH
TRBJ1-1	TRBV6-6	ASSPWTGLNTEAF
TRBJ1-1	TRBV12-3/TRBV12-4	ASSSLGGSTEAF